These 9 T cell receptor beta chains share one sample of origin, sequenced in a study of cytomegalovirus exposure and HLA in healthy donors. A multiplex PCR was run with 60 Vbeta primers and 13 Jbeta primers. The repertoire was sequenced with immunoSEQ multiplex PCR; TCRdb's copy has only in-frame clones and lacks some. The sample includes 200,000 to 250,000 clones, about four fifths of them seen just once. The sample was PBMCs. These receptors were obtained from a woman aged 35 to 49 in good health and CMV-seropositive.

The V call is TRBV23-1, the J call TRBJ1-2, with TRBD1 as a possible D gene (5 bases). TRBV23-1 is annotated as an ORF whose role is uncertain. This CDR3 is 15 amino acids long. Deletions cut 4 bases from V and 3 bases from J, with 15 bases between. CDR3 sequence: CASSPFREMDYGYTF. CDR3 nucleotide sequence: TGCGCCAGCAGTCCCTTCAGGGAAATGGACTATGGCTACACCTTC.

CDR3 residues: CASSQERTVHYGYTF. In DNA form, the CDR3 reads TGCGCCAGCAGCCAAGAAAGGACAGTACACTATGGCTACACCTTC. This chain links TRBV4-1 with TRBJ1-2; perhaps TRBD1 as D (6 bases). The CDR3 has 15 amino acids. The germline gives CDR1 MGHRA, CDR2 YSYEKL. V dropped 0 bases and J dropped 3 bases, with 11 bases sitting between them.

The V call is TRBV9, the J call TRBJ1-6, with D maybe TRBD1 (5 bases). The V end lost 3 bases, the J end lost 0 bases, and 10 bases lay between the germline ends. The germline CDR1 and CDR2 sequences are SGDLS and YYNGEE. CDR3 length: 16 amino acids. In DNA form, the CDR3 reads TGTGCCAGCAGCGCCACACAGGACTCCTATAATTCACCCCTCCACTTT. Translated: CASSATQDSYNSPLHF.

V and J are TRBV30 and TRBJ2-7, with D maybe TRBD1 (5 bases). With 3 bases removed from V and 2 bases from J, the gap between germline ends came to 14 bases. CDR3 length: 14 residues. CDR1 is GTSNPN and CDR2 is SVGIG in the germline V gene (reference sequence). CDR3 sequence: CAWSPSAGTYEQYF. DNA for the CDR3: TGTGCCTGGAGCCCCTCGGCAGGGACCTACGAGCAGTACTTC.

The chain joins TRBV4-2 to TRBJ2-3; 8 nucleotides agree with TRBD1. The CDR3 consists of 14 residues. The germline V gene has CDR1 LGHNA and CDR2 YNFKEQ. V gave up 4 bases and J gave up 3 bases; unmatched junction bases: 3. Written as DNA, the CDR3 is TGTGCCAGCAGCCCGGGGACAGGTACAGATACGCAGTATTTT. Residues: CASSPGTGTDTQYF.

This clone was seen a handful of times. V and J are TRBV19 and TRBJ2-7; 9 bases are a match to TRBD1. CDR3 length: 14 residues. V dropped 6 bases and J dropped 5; count of bases not matched to a gene: 8. Germline-derived CDR1 and CDR2 are LNHDA and SQIVND (reference sequence). Here the CDR3 DNA reads TGTGCCAGTAGGGCGGGACAGGGCATGCACGAGCAGTACTTC. Protein sequence: CASRAGQGMHEQYF.

The V call is TRBV27, the J call TRBJ1-5; no firm D call. Per germline, CDR1 MNHEY and CDR2 SMNVEV (reference sequence). The CDR3 totals 13 residues. V dropped 1 base and J dropped 5 bases, with 6 bases sitting between them. CDR3 in amino acids: CASSLWAYQPQHF. The CDR3 DNA reads TGTGCCAGCAGTTTATGGGCTTATCAGCCCCAGCATTTT.

A single count supports this clone. The gene calls are TRBV10-3 and TRBJ1-3, with TRBD1 as a possible D gene (5 bases). Per germline, CDR1 ENHRY and CDR2 SYGVKD. The CDR3 has 14 amino acids. V lost 7 bases to trimming and J lost 0 bases, with 10 bases between them. CDR3 region: CAIMGPSSGNTIYF. The CDR3 DNA follows: TGTGCCATCATGGGGCCCAGCTCTGGAAACACCATATATTTT.

This rearrangement joins TRBV7-2 to TRBJ2-7, with TRBD1 identical over 8 bases. The CDR3 contains 15 residues. Germline CDR1 SGHTA, CDR2 FQGNSA. The J segment lost 5 bases and the V segment lost 4 bases, leaving 10 bases of the junction unmatched. The CDR3 is CASSSPETGVHEQYF. CDR3 DNA sequence: TGTGCCAGCAGCTCACCTGAGACAGGGGTCCACGAGCAGTACTTC.